This section outlines one TCR beta chain sequence together with its context. This clone was seen only a few times. No antigen is known for it. Base qualities are not recorded, but no much larger clone differs from it by a single base. The entry originates in a study of blood T cell repertoires in COVID-19 (TCRdb year 2020). In terms of the full investigation: The collaborator samples originated in the United States, Italy and Spain and spanned the acute and convalescent phases of COVID-19. The prospective study material was composed of cDNA or gDNA derived from T cells, B-cell-depleted T cells, or PBMCs. Subjects who had been exposed to COVID-19, were actively infected with it, or had recovered from it provided the deeply sampled blood TCRbeta repertoires that made up the dataset. A freely available public database, intended as a resource for researchers studying the immune response to SARS-CoV-2, is where the repertoires were released. The samples were drawn from the first 160 participants of the ongoing ImmuneRACE study and from more than 1,000 subjects provided by 6 global collaborators. Nearly every sample came with metadata listing a de-identified subject ID, COVID-19 status, age in years and sex. Where available, HLA class I and class II types were obtained from metadata supplied by the sample provider rather than from assay-based typing.

TCRbeta CDR3 regions were amplified from genomic DNA using the immunoSEQ Assay, a bias-controlled multiplex PCR. Per the original workflow: Within the assay, amplification of reference gene primers was used to estimate how many nucleated cells each sample contained. To quantify the absolute abundance of each unique TCRbeta CDR3 rearrangement, sequence reads were collapsed and filtered. For each sample, productive Simpson clonality was calculated by taking the square root of Simpson's diversity index across productive rearrangements. The immuneACCESS repertoire file appears here via TCRdb, limited to in-frame rearrangements. These files lack a portion of the clones; in checked studies, under half of the deficit traces to unresolved V genes, and the cause of the others is not known. D and trimming were read from the DNA, whereas the V and J calls and clone size are those reported in that table. A total of about 110,000 clones appear in this sample, over 65% of them only once. The ten largest clonotypes hold 15% to 20% of the sample.

Whole blood was collected in K2EDTA tubes by collaborating institutions according to the institutions' own protocols. For TCRbeta analysis, collaborators shipped samples in one of three forms: frozen whole blood, isolated PBMCs, or DNA extracted from either of those sample types. Findings and caveats that apply to the study as a whole: Clinical and demographic metadata were provided uncurated, with the amount varying by source and participant.

The clonotype originates from a woman aged 55 to 70 with acute or convalescent COVID-19. The sample taken for sequencing was peripheral blood.

The nucleotides read TGTGCCAGCAGCGTAGCCCTTGACAGGGTCGGAGAGCAGTACTTC. This gives the protein CASSVALDRVGEQYF. The chain employs TRBV9 and TRBJ2-7; 7 middle bases align to TRBD1. Trimming removed 0 bases from V and 7 bases from J; the gene matches leave 10 bases unexplained. The CDR3, from cysteine to phenylalanine, totals 15 residues. Of all the DNA, just the CDR3 is kept, 45 bases in frame from base 1. From the germline V gene, CDR1 is SGDLS and CDR2 is YYNGEE.